This T cell receptor (beta chain) was sequenced during a study of T-cell reconstitution after alpha-beta-depleted transplantation in children. Unique molecular identifiers were built into the TCRbeta library. One entry per CDR3 protein results from TCRdb running MiXCR on the PCR reads. Here the sample spans around 700,000 distinct CDR3 sequences, approximately 14% being singletons. Looked up from germline, CDR1 is SGHAT and CDR2 is FQNNGV. The CDR3 length is 18 residues. After removal of 3 bases from V and 8 bases from J, the junction contained 17 bases not matched to a gene. The sample in question was PBMCs, obtained before TCRalphabeta/CD19-depleted stem cell transplant. The chain combines TRBV11-2 with TRBJ2-1; 9 bases line up with TRBD2. The TCR sequence derives from a girl aged 2 to 10 with congenital amegakaryocytic thrombocytopenia, due to receive a stem cell transplant. The CDR3 DNA sequence: TGTGCCAGCAGCTTCGAAGGGCGGAGGCGGGAGGGCCCGGATGAGCAGTTCTTC. Translating it yields CASSFEGRRREGPDEQFF.